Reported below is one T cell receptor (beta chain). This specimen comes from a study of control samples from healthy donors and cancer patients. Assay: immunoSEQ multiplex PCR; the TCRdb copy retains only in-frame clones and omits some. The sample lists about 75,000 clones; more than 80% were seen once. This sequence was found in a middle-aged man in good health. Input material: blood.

CDR3 in DNA: TGTGCCAGCAGCGAAGAGGGACAGGGGGACTATGGCTACACCTTC. Translation: CASSEEGQGDYGYTF. The genes are TRBV21-1 and TRBJ1-2; the table's D call of TRBD1 was not tested on the DNA. TRBV21-1 is a pseudogene. The CDR3 length is 15 residues.